This is a list of T cell receptor beta chains from one sample in a study of neoadjuvant anti-PD-1 for oral cavity cancer. The protocol was immunoSEQ multiplex PCR, while the TCRdb copy is restricted to in-frame clones and leaves out a portion. Altogether about 15,000 clones are present, 30% to 45% being singletons, with the ten largest covering around 40%. The sequencing here drew on tumor tissue, taken after nivolumab (anti-PD-1) treatment. The receptors were sampled from a person aged 35-80 years with oral cavity squamous cell carcinoma. The CDR3 runs from the conserved cysteine through the conserved F or W. A D gene is named only where the DNA matches it firmly. Clone size is given for some rows only: seen once, a few or many times, or a class if the clone is expanded.

CDR3 DNA | CDR3 protein | V gene | clone size | D gene | J gene
TGTGCCAGCAGCCCTGAGGGGGCGCGGCTTTCTTACGAGCAGTACTTC | CASSPEGARLSYEQYF | TRBV11-2 | few | TRBD1 | TRBJ2-7
TGCAGTGCCTCTTTTGACAGGGACCAACTCTTC | CSASFDRDQLF | TRBV20-1 | few | TRBD1 | TRBJ1-2
TGTGCCAGCAGCCCGGACAGGGGCGATGCCTACGAGCAGTACTTC | CASSPDRGDAYEQYF | TRBV7-3 | - | TRBD1 | TRBJ2-7
TGCGCCAGCAGCCAAGGGAGAAGCGAGCAGTACTTC | CASSQGRSEQYF | TRBV4-3 | few | - | TRBJ2-7
TGTGCCAGCAGTCCGGACGGAGCCAGCAATCAGCCCCAGCATTTT | CASSPDGASNQPQHF | TRBV6-1 | medium-sized | - | TRBJ1-5
TGCGCCAGCAGTGACAGGGGGAATAATGAGCAGTTCTTC | CASSDRGNNEQFF | TRBV10-1 | - | TRBD1 | TRBJ2-1
TGTGCCATCAGTGAGTCGAGGGGCTCCTACGAGCAGTACTTC | CAISESRGSYEQYF | TRBV10-3 | - | - | TRBJ2-7
TGTGCCAGCAGCTTATCGACGGTGAACACTGAAGCTTTCTTT | CASSLSTVNTEAFF | TRBV7-8 | - | - | TRBJ1-1
TGTGCCAGCAGTGACCGGGACAGGGGGCAAGAGACCCAGTACTTC | CASSDRDRGQETQYF | TRBV2 | few | TRBD1 | TRBJ2-5
TGTGCCAGCAGCACCCAGAGGGAGACCCAGTACTTC | CASSTQRETQYF | TRBV5-8 | many | - | TRBJ2-5
TGCGCCAGCAGCCAAGGGAGGAGTGAGCAGTTCTTC | CASSQGRSEQFF | TRBV4-3 | - | - | TRBJ2-1
TGCGCCAGCAGCTTTACAGGGGGCCCGCTTCAGCCCCAGCATTTT | CASSFTGGPLQPQHF | TRBV5-1 | - | TRBD1 | TRBJ1-5
TGTGCCAGTAGTAAGGCAGGGGGCGGTGGAAACACCATATATTTT | CASSKAGGGGNTIYF | TRBV19 | few | TRBD1 | TRBJ1-3
TGCGCCAGCAGCTTGGCCGGAGGCCAGGGGAGCACAGATACGCAGTATTTT | CASSLAGGQGSTDTQYF | TRBV5-1 | - | - | TRBJ2-3
TGTGCCAGCAGCTTAGACGTGGGGCAGGGCAATCAGCCCCAGCATTTT | CASSLDVGQGNQPQHF | TRBV7-6 | few | - | TRBJ1-5
TGTGCCACCCGGACTAGCGGCGGCACAGATACGCAGTATTTT | CATRTSGGTDTQYF | TRBV2 | - | TRBD2 | TRBJ2-3
TGTGCCAGCAGCTCTATCACTAGTACGGGAGAGACCCAGTACTTC | CASSSITSTGETQYF | TRBV7-2 | - | - | TRBJ2-5
TGCGCCAGCAGCCAAGCTCTGCAGGACTATGGCTACACCTTC | CASSQALQDYGYTF | TRBV4-3 | - | - | TRBJ1-2
TGCGCCAGCAGCCAAGTTGATGCAGGGGGCTACGAGCAGTACTTC | CASSQVDAGGYEQYF | TRBV4-1 | few | TRBD1 | TRBJ2-7
TGTGCCAGCAGTTACTCGAATACAGTCAACGGCTACACCTTC | CASSYSNTVNGYTF | TRBV6-6 | many | - | TRBJ1-2
TGTGCCAGCAGTCCACTAGCGGGCACGACCTACGAGCAGTACTTC | CASSPLAGTTYEQYF | TRBV6-1 | few | TRBD2 | TRBJ2-7
TGTGCCAGCAGATACGGTTCGGGCCAGCCCCAGCATTTT | CASRYGSGQPQHF | TRBV28 | - | - | TRBJ1-5
TGTGCCAGCAGCGAAACAGGGGTAGAGCAGTTCTTC | CASSETGVEQFF | TRBV9 | few | TRBD1 | TRBJ2-1
TGTGCCAGCAGCTTATCCGGGGACATTGGAGGCGAGCAGTACTTC | CASSLSGDIGGEQYF | TRBV7-6 | few | - | TRBJ2-7
TGTGCCAGCAGCCCCTGGGAGGGTGGCTACGAGCAGTACTTC | CASSPWEGGYEQYF | TRBV11-2 | - | TRBD2 | TRBJ2-7
TGTGCCAGCACCCAACTAGCGGGGGTCCGGGAGACCCAGTACTTC | CASTQLAGVRETQYF | TRBV2 | few | TRBD2 | TRBJ2-5
TGTGCCAGCAGCCAAGATAACGGGGCGAGCTACACCTTC | CASSQDNGASYTF | TRBV4-2 | medium-sized | - | TRBJ1-2
TGTGCCAGCATCCTCGGGACAGCGAACACCGGGGAGCTGTTTTTT | CASILGTANTGELFF | TRBV6-6 | few | TRBD1 | TRBJ2-2
TGTGCCAGCAGTTTATCCGCGACGGGGGTTAGCAATCAGCCCCAGCATTTT | CASSLSATGVSNQPQHF | TRBV27 | few | - | TRBJ1-5
TGTGCCAGCAGCTTTGAGGGGGGGGACTATGGCTACACCTTC | CASSFEGGDYGYTF | TRBV7-8 | - | - | TRBJ1-2
TGTGCCAGCAGCCTAGGCCCAGCTAGAATGAACACAGATACGCAGTATTTT | CASSLGPARMNTDTQYF | TRBV7-8 | - | - | TRBJ2-3
TGTGCCAGCAGTTTACTCCCCCGTAGGGGAAATCAGCCCCAGCATTTT | CASSLLPRRGNQPQHF | TRBV6-5 | - | - | TRBJ1-5
TGTGCCAGCAGTTTAACAGCGGTGGGGGTCGGGGCCAACGTCCTGACTTTC | CASSLTAVGVGANVLTF | TRBV27 | few | - | TRBJ2-6
TGTGCCAGCAGATGGACTACTGGGGCCCAGTACTTC | CASRWTTGAQYF | TRBV6-1 | - | - | TRBJ2-5
TGTGCCAGCAGCCGTTCAGGGTTCTACGAGCAGTACTTC | CASSRSGFYEQYF | TRBV6-5 | - | - | TRBJ2-7
TGTGCCAGCAGCCGTCGCGGTACAAACACTGAAGCTTTCTTT | CASSRRGTNTEAFF | TRBV7-6 | - | - | TRBJ1-1